These 9 T cell receptor beta chains share one sample of origin, sequenced in a study of OX40 agonist ivuxolimab in advanced cancers. Method: immunoSEQ multiplex PCR; TCRdb's copy keeps in-frame clones and lacks some. The table shows 70,000 to 85,000 clones, with roughly 84% occurring only once. The input for sequencing was CD4+ or CD8+ T cells sorted from blood, taken in a trial of the OX40 agonist ivuxolimab. These receptor sequences come from an adult with an advanced solid tumor such as melanoma, head and neck, liver or kidney cancer.

This sequence joins TRBV11-2 and TRBJ2-7; tentative D call: TRBD2 (6 bases). CDR1 and CDR2 (germline): SGHAT, FQNNGV. This CDR3 spans 14 amino acids. V lost 1 base and J lost 6, with 13 bases in between. The CDR3 DNA sequence: TGTGCCAGCAGCTTAGTTAGCGGTGTTGGCGAGCAGTACTTC. Translating it yields CASSLVSGVGEQYF. Variable domain in full (rest from reference TRBV11-2 and TRBJ2-7): EAGVAQSPRYKIIEKRQSVAFWCNPISGHATLYWYQQILGQGPKLLIQFQNNGVVDDSQLPKDRFSAERLKGVDSTLKIQPAKLEDSAVYLCASSLVSGVGEQYFGPGTRLTVT.

The rearrangement links TRBV7-2 to TRBJ2-1, with D uncertain. The CDR3 covers 15 residues. Germline V gene sequence: CDR1 SGHTA, CDR2 FQGNSA. V lost 5 bases and J lost 7, with 18 bases in between. The CDR3 is CASSPRPGEINEQFF. CDR3 coding DNA: TGTGCCAGCAGCCCCCGTCCTGGCGAAATAAATGAGCAGTTCTTC.

The gene calls are TRBV6-5 and TRBJ2-3; 8 positions match TRBD2. J was trimmed by 2 bases and V by 4 bases; bases with no gene match: 5. The CDR3 loop spans 15 amino acids. Per the germline V gene, CDR1 is MNHEY and CDR2 is SVGAGI. CDR3 residues: CASSSRGADTDTQYF. The CDR3 DNA follows: TGTGCCAGCAGTTCGCGGGGGGCCGACACAGATACGCAGTATTTT.

This clone was observed a handful of times. This chain links TRBV29-1 with TRBJ1-2, with D possibly TRBD1 on 6 matching bases. V was pared by 7 bases and J by 1 base, with 10 bases between. From germline, CDR1 is SQVTM and CDR2 ANQGSEA. The CDR3 length is 12 residues. As DNA, the CDR3 is TGCAGCGGTGGACAGAGTAACTATGGCTACACCTTC. This gives the protein CSGGQSNYGYTF.

V is TRBV7-2 and J is TRBJ2-3, with D possibly TRBD2 on 5 matching bases. The V and J ends lost 3 bases and 8 bases respectively, with 15 bases between them. The germline CDR1 and CDR2 sequences are SGHTA and FQGNSA. This CDR3 spans 14 amino acids. CDR3 nucleotides: TGTGCCAGCAGCTTGCACCTCCCTAGCAGTACGCAGTATTTT. It codes for CASSLHLPSSTQYF.

V usage is TRBV7-3 and J usage is TRBJ1-1; the D is unclear. The V end was cut by 1 base, the J end by 1 base, with 4 bases between. This CDR3 is built from 13 residues. From germline, CDR1 is SGHTA and CDR2 FQGTGA. CDR3 nucleotide sequence: TGTGCCAGCAGCTTAAGGGAGAACACTGAAGCTTTCTTT. Its protein product is CASSLRENTEAFF.

This rearrangement joins TRBV6-1 to TRBJ2-7; TRBD1 matches 8 bases. The germline gives CDR1 MNHNS, CDR2 SASEGT. V lost 4 bases and J lost 9; bases outside the gene matches: 17. The CDR3 extends over 16 amino acids. For the CDR3, the DNA is TGTGCCAGCAGTGCCGGGACAGGCCCTTCAGTCGGGGGGCAGTACTTC. Translation: CASSAGTGPSVGGQYF.

The chain is built from TRBV19 and TRBJ1-1; 10 bases align to TRBD1. CDR3 length equals 12 residues. Germline V CDR1 and CDR2: LNHDA, SQIVND (reference sequence). Losses at the gene ends were 6 bases for V and 11 bases for J; bases not matched to a gene: 6. In nucleotides, the CDR3 is TGTGCCAGTAGCTCCGGGACAGGGGCCGCTTTCTTT. As protein: CASSSGTGAAFF.

The chain has TRBV6-5 and TRBJ1-5; no definite D call. Deletions cut 8 bases from V and 7 bases from J, with 18 bases between. The CDR3 sequence is 14 residues long. Germline lookup yields CDR1 MNHEY and CDR2 SVGAGI. The CDR3 nucleotides read TGTGCCAGCGGCTCGAGACGTAGCGAACAGCCCCAGCATTTT. Its protein product is CASGSRRSEQPQHF.